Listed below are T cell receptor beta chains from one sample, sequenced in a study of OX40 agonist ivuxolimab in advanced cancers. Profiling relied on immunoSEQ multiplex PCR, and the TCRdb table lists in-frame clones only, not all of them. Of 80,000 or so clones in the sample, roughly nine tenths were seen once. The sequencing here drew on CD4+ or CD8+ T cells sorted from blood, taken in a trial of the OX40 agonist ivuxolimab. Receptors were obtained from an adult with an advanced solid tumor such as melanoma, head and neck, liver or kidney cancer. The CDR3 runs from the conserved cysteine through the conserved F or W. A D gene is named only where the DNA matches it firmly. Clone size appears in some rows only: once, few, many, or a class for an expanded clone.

DNA: TGTGCCAGCACCCTCCAGATGGCAGATACGCAGTATTTT
CDR3: CASTLQMADTQYF
D: .
J: TRBJ2-3
size: .
V: TRBV18

DNA: TGTGCCAGCTTCCGAGGCCTCCTATATGGCTACACCTTC
CDR3: CASFRGLLYGYTF
D: .
J: TRBJ1-2
size: .
V: TRBV2

DNA: TGTGCCAGCAGCTTACGGGACTACGAGCAGTACTTC
CDR3: CASSLRDYEQYF
D: .
J: TRBJ2-7
size: .
V: TRBV7-6

DNA: TGTGCCAGCGGGCCTTCCACAGATACGCAGTATTTT
CDR3: CASGPSTDTQYF
D: .
J: TRBJ2-3
size: .
V: TRBV2

DNA: TGCGCCAGCAGCCGCGCGGCGGTCTACAATGAGCAGTTCTTC
CDR3: CASSRAAVYNEQFF
D: .
J: TRBJ2-1
size: .
V: TRBV5-1

DNA: TGTGCCAGCAGTGAGGGAGGGGGTGACTATGGCTACACCTTC
CDR3: CASSEGGGDYGYTF
D: .
J: TRBJ1-2
size: .
V: TRBV2

DNA: TGTGCCAGCCAGTCCGGACAGGGGGCATACGAGCAGTACTTC
CDR3: CASQSGQGAYEQYF
D: TRBD1
J: TRBJ2-7
size: .
V: TRBV6-1

DNA: TGTGCCAGCAGTGAATTGGTAACTAATTCACCCCTCCACTTT
CDR3: CASSELVTNSPLHF
D: .
J: TRBJ1-6
size: few
V: TRBV2

DNA: TGTGCCAGCAATCGCAGGGAAAGCGAGCAGTACTTC
CDR3: CASNRRESEQYF
D: .
J: TRBJ2-7
size: .
V: TRBV21-1

DNA: TGTGCCATCCAGGGGGTACAAGAGACCCAGTACTTC
CDR3: CAIQGVQETQYF
D: TRBD1
J: TRBJ2-5
size: .
V: TRBV28

DNA: TGTGCCAGCAGTTTAGTGGCAGACAATCAGCCCCAGCATTTT
CDR3: CASSLVADNQPQHF
D: .
J: TRBJ1-5
size: .
V: TRBV28

DNA: TGTGCCAGCTCACGGGGGTTGGGACAGATTGCTGAAGCTTTCTTT
CDR3: CASSRGLGQIAEAFF
D: TRBD1
J: TRBJ1-1
size: .
V: TRBV18

DNA: TGTGCCAGCAGCCCCCCGGGACAGGGGGCTGGGAATACGCAGTATTTT
CDR3: CASSPPGQGAGNTQYF
D: TRBD1
J: TRBJ2-3
size: .
V: TRBV14

DNA: TGTGCCAGCAAATCAGGACAGGGACCTCAGCCCCAGCATTTT
CDR3: CASKSGQGPQPQHF
D: TRBD1
J: TRBJ1-5
size: .
V: TRBV28

DNA: TGTGCCAGCAGTTATGAACTAGCGGGTGCCGGGGAGCTGTTTTTT
CDR3: CASSYELAGAGELFF
D: TRBD2
J: TRBJ2-2
size: .
V: TRBV6-5